This passage covers 12 T cell receptor beta chains from one sample sequenced in a study of T cells expressing NK-cell markers. TCRdb re-called the 5' RACE reads and catalogs CDR3 proteins one per entry, DNA excluded. This table holds about 160,000 distinct CDR3 sequences. The sample taken for sequencing was blood T cells: a sorted CD56 or NKG2C T cell subset, CD4+ or CD8+ T cells, or bulk PBMC T cells (not recorded which). The receptors originated from a woman between 18 and 75 years old in good health.

The V call is TRBV25-1, the J call TRBJ2-5. The germline V gene has CDR1 MGHDK and CDR2 SYGVNS. CDR3 size: 12 residues. The CDR3: CASKFEQETQYF.

The rearrangement uses TRBV5-1 and TRBJ2-5; TCRdb's D call, TRBD2, is unchecked because there is no DNA. CDR3 length: 14 residues. From germline, CDR1 is SGHRS and CDR2 YFSETQ. The CDR3 sequence: CASRGYLAGETQYF.

The rearrangement uses TRBV27 and TRBJ1-6; the TCRdb D gene call, TRBD1, has no DNA to confirm it. The germline gives CDR1 MNHEY, CDR2 SMNVEV (reference sequence). This CDR3 is built from 14 residues. The CDR3 protein is CATGWGGRNSPLHF.

This chain joins TRBV6-1 and TRBJ1-1; no DNA is available, so the TRBD1 call from TCRdb remains unchecked. Germline V lookup: CDR1 MNHNS, CDR2 SASEGT. CDR3 length equals 14 residues. The CDR3: CASSERGGSTEAFF.

This sequence joins TRBV28 and TRBJ2-1; as DNA is missing, the TRBD2 call by TCRdb cannot be tested. Germline values: CDR1 MDHEN, CDR2 SYDVKM. The CDR3 spans 15 residues. CDR3 in amino acids: CASSLRLAGLNEQFF. Full variable domain (outside the CDR3, taken from reference TRBV28 and TRBJ2-1): DVKVTQSSRYLVKRTGEKVFLECVQDMDHENMFWYRQDPGLGLRLIYFSYDVKMKEKGDIPEGYSVSREKKERFSLILESASTNQTSMYLCASSLRLAGLNEQFFGPGTRLTVL.

The chain recombines TRBV3-1 with TRBJ2-3; absent DNA, TCRdb's TRBD1 call cannot be checked. This CDR3 contains 16 residues. CDR1 and CDR2 (germline): LGHDT, YNNKEL (reference sequence). CDR3: CASSLQSGGLGDTQYF.

The chain carries TRBV2 and TRBJ2-2. The CDR3 is 14 amino acids. Looked up from germline, CDR1 is SNHLY and CDR2 is FYNNEI. CDR3 sequence reads: CASSQIGDTGELFF.

The chain is built from TRBV11-1 and TRBJ2-7; TCRdb names TRBD1, which stays unverified in the absence of DNA. Germline CDR1 SGHAT, CDR2 FQDESV (reference sequence). The CDR3 sequence is 18 residues long. CDR3 sequence reads: CASSLGRARSDRTYEQYF.

J is TRBJ1-4 and V is TRBV11-2; without DNA, the TCRdb call of TRBD1 cannot be checked. Germline V gene sequence: CDR1 SGHAT, CDR2 FQNNGV. The CDR3 has 16 residues. The CDR3 reads CASSSRTPATNEKLFF.

V usage is TRBV7-6 and J usage is TRBJ2-1; no DNA is available, so the TRBD1 call from TCRdb remains unchecked. Germline CDR1 and CDR2: SGHVS and FNYEAQ. CDR3 length: 15 residues. The CDR3 loop is CASSKGQSSYNEQFF.

The rearrangement links TRBV15 to TRBJ2-7. Germline-derived CDR1 and CDR2 are LNHNV and YYDKDF (reference sequence). The CDR3 has 14 residues. Here the CDR3 reads CATSRVTTSYEQYF. The full variable domain, rest sourced from reference TRBV15 and TRBJ2-7, is DAMVIQNPRYQVTQFGKPVTLSCSQTLNHNVMYWYQQKSSQAPKLLFHYYDKDFNNEADTPDNFQSRRPNTSFCFLDIRSPGLGDTAMYLCATSRVTTSYEQYFGPGTRLTVT.

This chain joins TRBV5-6 and TRBJ1-1. Germline lookup yields CDR1 SGHDT and CDR2 YYEEEE. The CDR3 covers 14 residues. The CDR3 loop is CASSSGLGFSEAFF.